The next 5 T cell receptor beta chains were all read from a single sample in a study of shared clonotypes between healthy human individuals. Sequencing was performed with immunoSEQ multiplex PCR; in TCRdb, only in-frame clones are kept and a portion is missing. The table shows more than 2 million clones, with just under 95% occurring only once. It was CD45RO-negative cells, positively selected for CCR7, that made up naive CD8 cells, with terminally differentiated effector memory CD45RA+ cells excluded. The sequenced sample consisted of naive CD8+ T cells from PBMCs. These receptors came from a man aged 18-30 years in good health. Some clones in this sample may be carry-over from other donors' samples.

V gene TRBV7-6 combines with J gene TRBJ2-1; 9 nucleotides align to TRBD2. The germline gives CDR1 SGHVS, CDR2 FNYEAQ. The length of the CDR3 is 16 residues. Trimming at V came to 5 bases and at J to 2 bases, leaving 7 bases not matched to a gene. The DNA for the CDR3 is TGTGCCAGCAGCCCGGAGACTAGCGGAGCCTACAATGAGCAGTTCTTC. Translating it yields CASSPETSGAYNEQFF.

In this sample, this clone turned up once. V and J are TRBV6-5 and TRBJ1-1, with no clear D. With 0 bases removed from V and 5 bases from J, the gap between germline ends came to 7 bases. Per germline, CDR1 MNHEY and CDR2 SVGAGI. This CDR3 spans 13 amino acids. The CDR3 reads CASSYSMGTEAFF. In DNA, the CDR3 is TGTGCCAGCAGTTACTCGATGGGGACTGAAGCTTTCTTT.

The rearrangement uses TRBV9 and TRBJ2-5; 11 bases match TRBD2. Germline V gene sequence: CDR1 SGDLS, CDR2 YYNGEE. The junction had 16 bases not matched to a gene; V was cut back by 2 bases and J by 4 bases. The CDR3 consists of 19 residues. CDR3 coding DNA: TGTGCCAGCAGCGTGGGGACCCTCTGGCTAGCGGGAGGCCGAGAGACCCAGTACTTC. Its protein is CASSVGTLWLAGGRETQYF.

The J gene is TRBJ2-3, the V gene TRBV19; D is unclear. Between the trimmed V and J ends, which lost 4 bases and 7 bases, there was a span of 21 bases. The CDR3 covers 16 residues. Germline CDR1 reads LNHDA; CDR2 reads SQIVND (reference sequence). CDR3 nucleotides: TGTGCCAGTAGTACCTCCCCTACGAGCCCGTGGAATACGCAGTATTTT. Its translation is CASSTSPTSPWNTQYF.

The rearrangement uses TRBV5-1 and TRBJ2-5; perhaps TRBD1 as D (5 bases). In germline, CDR1 is SGHRS, CDR2 YFSETQ. V gave up 2 bases and J gave up 4 bases, with 12 bases separating them. CDR3 length equals 14 residues. In DNA, the CDR3 is TGCGCCAGCAGCTTTTGGGGCGCCCGAGAGACCCAGTACTTC. Translated, it gives CASSFWGARETQYF.